This T cell receptor beta chain was captured in a study of shared clonotypes between healthy human individuals (dated by TCRdb to the early 2020s). Background for the entire study: Two women and three men aged 18 to 49 years were included in the cohort. To increase sequencing depth and limit assay-specific biases, different laboratories used diverse techniques to prepare libraries and sequence TCR repertoires. Leukapheresis yielded between about 0.85 and 10 billion PBMCs per donor. For each donor, three plates each were used for CD4 naive and CD4 memory, two plates were used for CD8 naive, and one plate was used for CD8 memory. To estimate repertoire size and how much clonotype sharing occurs between individuals, the study deeply sequenced the blood TCR repertoires of five healthy adults. Beyond this particular receptor, the publication reports: Pairwise subsampling indicated that sequencing depth was expected to affect the degree of clonotype sharing among donors. Rarefaction of sorted-subset datasets indicated incomplete sequencing despite the large sequencing depth. Sampling was limited to blood, and TCR repertoires in tissue likely differ from TCR repertoires in blood. Across several donors, 5% to 6% of naive CD4, roughly 3.5% of naive CD8, about 2.3% of memory CD4, and over 0.35% of memory CD8 clonotypes were shared. Estimated clonotype richness was generally larger for naive than for memory subsets. Because the study included only a small number of donors, the genetic and exposure-history diversity represented was limited. Compared with non-shared clonotypes, the clonotypes found in all four sorted-subset donors had higher generation probabilities.

Sequences LNHDA (CDR1) and SQIVND (CDR2) are obtained from the germline V gene (reference sequence). From the cysteine through the phenylalanine, the CDR3 covers 14 amino acids. Just the 42-base CDR3 DNA is kept, in frame starting at base 1. V drops 4 bases and J drops 5 bases, leaving 12 bases in between. On this clone: No antigen is known for it. No much larger clonotype is one base removed from it; base qualities were not supplied.

TCR CDR3 regions were amplified from genomic DNA by multiplex PCR using the deep immunoSEQ assay. Extracted genomic DNA from each cell subset was distributed evenly across all wells of several immunoSEQ 96-well plates, and each plate was treated as a replicate. For sorted subsets, each replicate PCR was loaded with roughly 190 ng genomic DNA, equivalent to 25,000 to 35,000 T cell genomes. Purified libraries were measured with a Qubit 3.0 fluorometer, size-checked on a Bioanalyzer 2100, and measured again with the KAPA Library Quantification kit. Each immunoSEQ 96-well plate was sequenced on its own single-read 150-cycle Illumina NextSeq 550 flow cell. In the source study's methods: Because only junctional sequences without quality scores were contained in the immunoSEQ output, filtering matching that applied to full-length reads could not be performed. To assign V/J genes and CDR3, sequences were annotated using PyIR, a Python wrapper for IgBLAST v1.9, with IMGT germline references. Reads with weak V/J assignments (E-value above 1e-6), missing CDR3, stop codons, out-of-frame junctions, or ambiguous translated residues were removed. V3J clonotypes were defined as sequences sharing an identical inferred V gene, J gene, and CDR3 amino acid sequence. Percentage overlap between repertoires was calculated by dividing the number of shared unique clonotypes by the size of the smaller repertoire. Repertoire richness was assessed with RTK rarefaction, the Chao1 estimator, and Recon v2.1 estimates of unobserved clonotypes. For all TCRbeta clonotypes obtained by the gDNA method from a handful of donors, generation probabilities were computed with OLGA. TCRdb mirrors the immuneACCESS table, restricted to in-frame sequences. Some clones are absent from its copies; in checked studies, under half trace to an unresolved V gene, and the reason for the others is unknown. Clone size and V and J calls were adopted from that table, with D and trimming inferred from the DNA. Here the sample has more than 900,000 clones; around 78% occur a single time. 0.5% to 0.65% of the sample lies in the top ten.

Donors were healthy HIV-negative adults with no recently reported acute infections or vaccinations. Only Caucasian adults living in Nashville, Tennessee, USA were represented among the donors. CD4+ T cells were enriched through magnetic negative selection, after which naive cells were positively selected on CD45RA and the remaining negative fraction served as the memory subset. After blood collection by leukapheresis, PBMCs were isolated using Ficoll-Histopaque density gradient centrifugation and then cryopreserved in the vapor phase of liquid nitrogen. Purity and quantity of every magnetically sorted T cell population were checked by analytical flow cytometry. Genomic DNA was isolated from every sorted fraction and measured by UV absorbance on a Nanodrop 2000c.

Material: memory CD4+ T cells from PBMCs. The sample's cell subset or site, from its label and the paper: CD45RA-negative fraction. Recombination joined TRBV19 with TRBJ1-5, with the identity of the D gene unclear. The receptor was isolated from a man between 18 and 35 years old in good health. Some clones in this sample may be carry-over from other donors' samples. In nucleotide form, the sequence is TGTGCCAGTAGTAACGGGCGTAGGGATCAGCCCCAGCATTTT. Its product reads: CASSNGRRDQPQHF.